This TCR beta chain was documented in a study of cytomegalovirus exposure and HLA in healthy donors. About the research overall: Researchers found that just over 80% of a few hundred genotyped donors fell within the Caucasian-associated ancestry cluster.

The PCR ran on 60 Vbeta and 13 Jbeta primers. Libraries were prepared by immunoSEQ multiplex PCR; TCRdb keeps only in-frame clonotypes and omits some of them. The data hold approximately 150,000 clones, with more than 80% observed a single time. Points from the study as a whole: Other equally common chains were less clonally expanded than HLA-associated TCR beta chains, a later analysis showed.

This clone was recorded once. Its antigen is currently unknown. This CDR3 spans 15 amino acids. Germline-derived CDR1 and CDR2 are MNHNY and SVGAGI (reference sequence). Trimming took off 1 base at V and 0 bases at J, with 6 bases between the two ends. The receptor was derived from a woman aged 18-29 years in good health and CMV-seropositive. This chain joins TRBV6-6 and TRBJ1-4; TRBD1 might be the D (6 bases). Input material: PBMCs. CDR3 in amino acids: CASSYWGPTNEKLFF. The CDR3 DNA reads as TGTGCCAGCAGTTACTGGGGGCCAACTAATGAAAAACTGTTTTTT.